The TCR beta chain under discussion was sequenced for a study of cytomegalovirus exposure and HLA in healthy donors. With V trimmed by 9 bases and J by 0 bases, 4 bases remained unmatched. The CDR3 is 14 residues long. CDR1 and CDR2 from the germline V gene are SNHLY and FYNNEI. Here immunoSEQ multiplex PCR was the method, and the copy in TCRdb shows in-frame clones only, minus some. The data show approximately 99,000 clones, about 85% seen once. The sample taken for sequencing was PBMCs. The TCR originated in a woman in her late teens or twenties in good health and CMV-seronegative. The J gene is TRBJ1-1, the V gene TRBV2, with 10 nucleotides matching TRBD1. CDR3 coding DNA: TGTGCCAGGGACAGGGGGACCATGAACACTGAAGCTTTCTTT. Translating gives CARDRGTMNTEAFF.